The sequence of this TCR beta chain was determined in a study of cytomegalovirus exposure and HLA in healthy donors. Findings and limits, study-wide: A few chains tied to CMV proved CMV antigen-specific in vitro.

Concerning this clone: What it recognizes is unknown.

The PCR employed 60 Vbeta primers together with 13 Jbeta primers. Here immunoSEQ multiplex PCR was the method, and the copy in TCRdb shows in-frame clones only, minus some. The table lists some 120,000 clones, 80% of them singletons. The CDR3 has 13 residues. V shed 8 bases and J 3 bases; nucleotides not matched to a gene: 6. The V gene's germline CDR1 is MNHEY and CDR2 SMNVEV (reference sequence). The sample consisted of PBMCs. The rearrangement joins TRBV27 to TRBJ2-5; 7 bases map to TRBD1. The receptor was isolated from a man between 40 and 49 years old in good health and CMV-seronegative. The CDR3, as DNA: TGTGCCAGCTCAGGGGGATGGGAAGAGACCCAGTACTTC. Translating it yields CASSGGWEETQYF.